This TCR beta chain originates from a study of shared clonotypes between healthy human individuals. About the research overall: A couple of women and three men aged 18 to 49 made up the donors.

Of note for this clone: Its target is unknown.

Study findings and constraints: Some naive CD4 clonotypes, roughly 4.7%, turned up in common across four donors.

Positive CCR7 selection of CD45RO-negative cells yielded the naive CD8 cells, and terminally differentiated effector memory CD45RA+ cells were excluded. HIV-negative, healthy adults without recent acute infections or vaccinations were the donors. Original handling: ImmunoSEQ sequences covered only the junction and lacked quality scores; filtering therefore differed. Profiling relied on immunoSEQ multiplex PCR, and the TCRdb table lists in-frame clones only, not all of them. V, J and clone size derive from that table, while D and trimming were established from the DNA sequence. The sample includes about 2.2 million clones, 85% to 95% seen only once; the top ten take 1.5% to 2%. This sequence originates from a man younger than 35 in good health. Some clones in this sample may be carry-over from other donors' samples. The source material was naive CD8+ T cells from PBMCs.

CDR3 sequence (DNA): TGTGCCAGCAGCGGGGTGTACAGAGCGCAAGAGCAGTACTTC. Residues: CASSGVYRAQEQYF. The chain joins TRBV7-9 to TRBJ2-7, with no clear D. This CDR3 is 14 amino acids long. The V gene's germline CDR1 is SEHNR and CDR2 FQNEAQ (reference sequence). V dropped 5 bases and J dropped 7 bases, with 18 bases sitting between them. Full variable domain (outside the CDR3, taken from reference TRBV7-9 and TRBJ2-7): DTGVSQNPRHKITKRGQNVTFRCDPISEHNRLYWYRQTLGQGPEFLTYFQNEAQLEKSRLLSDRFSAERPKGSFSTLEIQRTEQGDSAMYLCASSGVYRAQEQYFGPGTRLTVT.